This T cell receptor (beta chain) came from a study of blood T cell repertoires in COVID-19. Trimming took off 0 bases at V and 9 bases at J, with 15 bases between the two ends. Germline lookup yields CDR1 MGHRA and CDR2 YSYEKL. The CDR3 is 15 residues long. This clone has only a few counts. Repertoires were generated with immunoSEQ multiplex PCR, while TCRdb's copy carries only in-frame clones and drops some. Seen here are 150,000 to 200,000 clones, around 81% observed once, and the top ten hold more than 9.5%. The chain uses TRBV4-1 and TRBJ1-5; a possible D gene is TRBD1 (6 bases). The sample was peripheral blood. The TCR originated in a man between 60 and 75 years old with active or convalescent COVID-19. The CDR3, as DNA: TGCGCCAGCAGCCAAGATGAGGACAGTCTTCGGCCCCAGCATTTT. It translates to CASSQDEDSLRPQHF.